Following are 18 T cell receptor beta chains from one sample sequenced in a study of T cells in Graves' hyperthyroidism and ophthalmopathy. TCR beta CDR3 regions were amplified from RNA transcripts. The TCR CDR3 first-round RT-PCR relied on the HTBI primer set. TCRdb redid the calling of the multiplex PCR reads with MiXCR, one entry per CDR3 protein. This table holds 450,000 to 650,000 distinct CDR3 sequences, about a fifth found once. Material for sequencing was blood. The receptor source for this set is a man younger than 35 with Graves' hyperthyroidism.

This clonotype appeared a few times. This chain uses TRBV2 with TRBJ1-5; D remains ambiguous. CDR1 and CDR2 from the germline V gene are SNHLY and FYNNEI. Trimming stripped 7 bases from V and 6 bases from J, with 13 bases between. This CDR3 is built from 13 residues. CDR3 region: CASTATPGQPQHF. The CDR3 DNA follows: TGTGCCAGCACCGCCACCCCTGGTCAGCCCCAGCATTTT.

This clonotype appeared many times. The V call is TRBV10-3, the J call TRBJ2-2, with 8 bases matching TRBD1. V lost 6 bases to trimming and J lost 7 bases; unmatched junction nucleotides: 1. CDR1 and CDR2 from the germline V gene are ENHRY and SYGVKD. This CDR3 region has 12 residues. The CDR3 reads CAISGTGGELFF. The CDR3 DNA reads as TGTGCCATCAGCGGGACAGGCGGGGAGCTGTTTTTT.

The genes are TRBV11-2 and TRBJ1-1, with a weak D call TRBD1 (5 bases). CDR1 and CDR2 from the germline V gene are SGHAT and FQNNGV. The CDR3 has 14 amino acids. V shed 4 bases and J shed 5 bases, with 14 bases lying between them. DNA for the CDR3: TGTGCCAGCAGCTGGACATTTGGGGCGACTGAAGCTTTCTTT. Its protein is CASSWTFGATEAFF.

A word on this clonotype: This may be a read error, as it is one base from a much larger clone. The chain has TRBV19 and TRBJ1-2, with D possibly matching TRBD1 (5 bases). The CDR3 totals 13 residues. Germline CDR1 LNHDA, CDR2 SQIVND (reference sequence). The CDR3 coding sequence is TGTGCCAGTGGTATAGAGGGGCACTATGGCTACACCTTC. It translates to CASGIEGHYGYTF.

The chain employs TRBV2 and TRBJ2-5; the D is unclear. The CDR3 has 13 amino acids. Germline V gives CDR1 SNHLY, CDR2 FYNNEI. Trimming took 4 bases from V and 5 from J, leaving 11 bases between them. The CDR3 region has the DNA TGTGCCAGCAGTGGGGCACTCGGGGAGACCCAGTACTTC. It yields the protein CASSGALGETQYF.

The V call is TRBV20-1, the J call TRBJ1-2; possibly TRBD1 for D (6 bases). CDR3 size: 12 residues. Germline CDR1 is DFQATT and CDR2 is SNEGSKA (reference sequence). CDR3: CTLGTTNYGYTF. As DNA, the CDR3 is TGCACGCTTGGGACAACCAACTATGGCTACACCTTC.

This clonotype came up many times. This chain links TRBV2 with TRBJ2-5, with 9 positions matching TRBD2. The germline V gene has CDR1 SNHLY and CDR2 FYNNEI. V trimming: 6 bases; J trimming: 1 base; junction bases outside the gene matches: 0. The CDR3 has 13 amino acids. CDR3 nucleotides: TGTGCCAGCAGAGCGGGGGGCCAAGAGACCCAGTACTTC. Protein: CASRAGGQETQYF.

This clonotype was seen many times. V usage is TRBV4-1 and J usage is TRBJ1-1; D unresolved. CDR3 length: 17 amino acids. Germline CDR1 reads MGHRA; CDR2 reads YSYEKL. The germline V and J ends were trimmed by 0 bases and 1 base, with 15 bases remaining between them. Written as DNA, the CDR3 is TGCGCCAGCAGCCAAGATCCGGGTTTCAAAAGGAACACTGAAGCTTTCTTT. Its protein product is CASSQDPGFKRNTEAFF.

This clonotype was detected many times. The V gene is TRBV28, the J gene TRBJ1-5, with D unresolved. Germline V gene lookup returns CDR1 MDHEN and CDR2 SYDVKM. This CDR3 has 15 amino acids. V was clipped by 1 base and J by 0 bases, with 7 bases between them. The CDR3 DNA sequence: TGTGCCAGCAGTTTATACCTTGATAGCAATCAGCCCCAGCATTTT. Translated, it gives CASSLYLDSNQPQHF.

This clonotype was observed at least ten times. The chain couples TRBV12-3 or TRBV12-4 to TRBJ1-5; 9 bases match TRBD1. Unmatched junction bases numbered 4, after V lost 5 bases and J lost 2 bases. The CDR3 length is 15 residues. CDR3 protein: CASSRDREGNQPQHF. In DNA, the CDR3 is TGTGCCAGCAGTCGGGACAGGGAGGGCAATCAGCCCCAGCATTTT.

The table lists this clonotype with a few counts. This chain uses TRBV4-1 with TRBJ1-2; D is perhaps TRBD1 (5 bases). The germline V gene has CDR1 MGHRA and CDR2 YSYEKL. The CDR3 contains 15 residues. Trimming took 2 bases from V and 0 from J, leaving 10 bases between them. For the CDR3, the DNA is TGCGCCAGCAGCCAAAGGGACGTATCTAACTATGGCTACACCTTC. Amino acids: CASSQRDVSNYGYTF.

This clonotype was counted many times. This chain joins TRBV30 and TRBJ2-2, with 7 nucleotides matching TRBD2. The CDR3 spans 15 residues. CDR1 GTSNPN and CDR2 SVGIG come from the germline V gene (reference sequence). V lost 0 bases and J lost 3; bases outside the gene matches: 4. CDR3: CAWSVGTTDTGELFF. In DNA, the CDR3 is TGTGCCTGGAGTGTCGGGACTACCGACACCGGGGAGCTGTTTTTT.

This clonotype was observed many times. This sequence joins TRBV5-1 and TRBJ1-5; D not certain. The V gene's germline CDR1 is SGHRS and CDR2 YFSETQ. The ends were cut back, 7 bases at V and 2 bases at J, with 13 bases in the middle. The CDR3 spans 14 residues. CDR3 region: CASAAGVGNQPQHF. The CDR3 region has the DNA TGCGCCAGCGCCGCAGGAGTTGGCAATCAGCCCCAGCATTTT. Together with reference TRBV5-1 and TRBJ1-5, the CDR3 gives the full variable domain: KAGVTQTPRYLIKTRGQQVTLSCSPISGHRSVSWYQQTPGQGLQFLFEYFSETQRNKGNFPGRFSGRQFSNSRSEMNVSTLELGDSALYLCASAAGVGNQPQHFGDGTRLSIL.

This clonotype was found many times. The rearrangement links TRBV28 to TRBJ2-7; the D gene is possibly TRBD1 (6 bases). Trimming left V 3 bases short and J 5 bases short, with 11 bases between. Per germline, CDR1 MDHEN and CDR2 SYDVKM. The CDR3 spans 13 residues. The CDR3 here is CASSFPGHHEQYF. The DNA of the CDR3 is TGTGCCAGCAGTTTCCCGGGACACCACGAGCAGTACTTC.

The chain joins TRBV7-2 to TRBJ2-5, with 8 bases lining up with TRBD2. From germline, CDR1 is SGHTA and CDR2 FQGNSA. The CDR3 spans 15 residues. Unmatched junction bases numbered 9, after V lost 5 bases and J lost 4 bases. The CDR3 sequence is CASSPPGRVGETQYF. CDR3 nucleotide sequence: TGTGCCAGCAGCCCGCCCGGGAGGGTCGGAGAGACCCAGTACTTC.

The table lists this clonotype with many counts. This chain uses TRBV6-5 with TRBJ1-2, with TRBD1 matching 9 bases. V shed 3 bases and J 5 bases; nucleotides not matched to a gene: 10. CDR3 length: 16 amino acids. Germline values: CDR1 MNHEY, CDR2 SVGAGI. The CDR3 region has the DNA TGTGCCAGCAGTTATGGGACAGGGAGAGGGCTATATGGCTACACCTTC. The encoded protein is CASSYGTGRGLYGYTF.

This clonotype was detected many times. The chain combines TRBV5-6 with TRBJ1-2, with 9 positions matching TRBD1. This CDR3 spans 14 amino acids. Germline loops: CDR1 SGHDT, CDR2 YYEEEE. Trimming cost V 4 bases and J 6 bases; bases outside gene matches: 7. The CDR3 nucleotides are TGTGCCAGCAGCCCGGACAGGGGAGATGATGGCTACACCTTC. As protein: CASSPDRGDDGYTF. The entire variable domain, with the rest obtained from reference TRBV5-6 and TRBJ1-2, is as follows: DAGVTQSPTHLIKTRGQQVTLRCSPKSGHDTVSWYQQALGQGPQFIFQYYEEEERQRGNFPDRFSGHQFPNYSSELNVNALLLGDSALYLCASSPDRGDDGYTFGSGTRLTVV.

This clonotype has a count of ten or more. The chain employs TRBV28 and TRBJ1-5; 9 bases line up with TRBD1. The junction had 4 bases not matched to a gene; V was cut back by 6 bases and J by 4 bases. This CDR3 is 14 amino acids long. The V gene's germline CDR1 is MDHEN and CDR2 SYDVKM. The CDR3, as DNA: TGTGCCAGCAGACGGACAGGGGTTAATCAGCCCCAGCATTTT. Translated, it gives CASRRTGVNQPQHF.